The 15 T cell receptor beta chains listed next were all sequenced from one sample in a study of breast tumors, draining lymph nodes, adjacent tissues. Axillary draining lymph nodes of breast cancer patients supplied the node samples. TCRdb reprocessed the multiplex PCR reads with MiXCR, giving one entry per CDR3 protein. This table has 120,000 to 150,000 distinct CDR3 sequences, less than 35% appearing once. Sequencing used axillary lymph node tissue. All receptors derive from a female donor with breast cancer. Some clones in this sample may be carry-over from other donors' samples.

This chain joins TRBV24-1 and TRBJ2-7; D is ambiguous. The germline gives CDR1 KGHDR, CDR2 SFDVKD. CDR3 length equals 10 residues. V was cut by 9 bases and J by 6 bases, with 8 bases left in between. Here the CDR3 reads CATGQVEQYF. The CDR3 coding sequence is TGTGCCACCGGTCAGGTCGAGCAGTACTTC.

In regard to this clonotype: With a much larger clone just one base away, this may be a read error. The genes are TRBV6-5 and TRBJ1-6; D is possibly TRBD1 (5 bases). From germline, CDR1 is MNHEY and CDR2 SVGAGI. The CDR3 loop spans 14 amino acids. Trimming pared 5 bases from V and 7 bases from J, leaving 12 bases between. In DNA, the CDR3 is TGTGCCAGCAGTCACGAACGACAGAATTCACCCCTCCACTTT. Its protein is CASSHERQNSPLHF.

This clonotype was seen at least ten times. This chain joins TRBV3-1 and TRBJ1-5, with D hard to call. Germline CDR1 and CDR2: LGHDT and YNNKEL (reference sequence). CDR3 length: 13 amino acids. The V gene lost 4 bases and the J gene lost 6 bases, with 10 bases spanning the gap. As DNA, the CDR3 is TGTGCCAGCAGCCCGTCCCTGGGTCAGCCCCAGCATTTT. Translated: CASSPSLGQPQHF.

This chain joins TRBV7-9 and TRBJ1-6; 7 positions match TRBD1. V shed 5 bases and J 10 bases; nucleotides not matched to a gene: 8. The CDR3 has 14 amino acids. CDR1 is SEHNR, CDR2 FQNEAQ, per germline (reference sequence). The CDR3 here is CASSPGGGESPLHF. Written as DNA, the CDR3 is TGTGCCAGCAGCCCGGGAGGGGGCGAATCACCCCTCCACTTT. Variable domain in full (rest from reference TRBV7-9 and TRBJ1-6): DTGVSQNPRHKITKRGQNVTFRCDPISEHNRLYWYRQTLGQGPEFLTYFQNEAQLEKSRLLSDRFSAERPKGSFSTLEIQRTEQGDSAMYLCASSPGGGESPLHFGNGTRLTVT.

This clonotype was observed many times. The chain couples TRBV30 to TRBJ2-1, with a possible D match to TRBD1 (6 bases). The CDR3 loop spans 13 amino acids. The V gene lost 2 bases and the J gene lost 7 bases, with 12 bases spanning the gap. Germline V gives CDR1 GTSNPN, CDR2 SVGIG (reference sequence). CDR3 in amino acids: CAWSKDRSNEQFF. Here the CDR3 DNA reads TGTGCCTGGAGTAAGGACAGAAGTAATGAGCAGTTCTTC.

This clonotype was observed many times. The chain is built from TRBV6-2 or TRBV6-3 and TRBJ2-1; D might be TRBD1 (6 bases). The V end was cut by 7 bases, the J end by 2 bases, with 12 bases between. The CDR3 is 14 amino acids. The V gene's germline CDR1 is MNHEY and CDR2 SVGEGT. The CDR3 bases are TGTGCCAGCACCGGGACACCTACCTACAATGAGCAGTTCTTC. As protein: CASTGTPTYNEQFF.

This clonotype was recorded at least ten times. J is TRBJ1-2 and V is TRBV20-1; TRBD1 aligns across 7 bases. Germline CDR1 reads DFQATT; CDR2 reads SNEGSKA (reference sequence). V shed 4 bases and J 7 bases; nucleotides not matched to a gene: 12. The CDR3 has 14 amino acids. For the CDR3, the DNA is TGCAGTGCTATCCCGGGGCAGGGGGTGCGTGGCTACACCTTC. It codes for CSAIPGQGVRGYTF.

This clonotype was counted many times. This chain connects TRBV6-2 or TRBV6-3 to TRBJ1-5; TRBD1 matches 9 bases. CDR1 MNHEY and CDR2 SVGEGT come from the germline V gene. The CDR3 runs 15 residues. Trimming took 8 bases from V and 6 from J; bases not matched to a gene: 11. CDR3 nucleotides: TGTGCCAGCCAAAGCGGCGTGACAGGGGGTCAGCCCCAGCATTTT. Translated: CASQSGVTGGQPQHF.

This clonotype was found many times. V and J are TRBV20-1 and TRBJ2-7; 11 nucleotides match TRBD2. V lost 0 bases to trimming and J lost 3 bases; unmatched junction nucleotides: 4. Germline V gene sequence: CDR1 DFQATT, CDR2 SNEGSKA (reference sequence). The CDR3 spans 15 residues. As DNA, the CDR3 is TGCAGTGCTAGAGATCTAGCGGGGGGTCTCTACGAGCAGTACTTC. It codes for CSARDLAGGLYEQYF.

This clonotype was detected ten times or more. The chain is built from TRBV12-3 or TRBV12-4 and TRBJ1-4; D is possibly TRBD1 (5 bases). This CDR3 is built from 15 residues. Trimming took off 7 bases at V and 3 bases at J, with 15 bases between the two ends. The CDR3 DNA reads TGTGCCAGCACCCCGGGACTTCTGGCTAATGAAAAACTGTTTTTT. Protein product: CASTPGLLANEKLFF.

This clonotype has at least ten counts. CDR3 sequence (DNA): TGTGCCAGCAGTTTCCTGGGTCAGCCCCAGCATTTT. Translating gives CASSFLGQPQHF. This chain links TRBV27 with TRBJ1-5, with D unclear. Germline V lookup: CDR1 MNHEY, CDR2 SMNVEV (reference sequence). V shed 3 bases and J shed 6 bases, with 6 bases lying between them. The CDR3 length is 12 residues.

This clonotype was recorded a few times. This chain links TRBV6-5 with TRBJ1-2, with a possible D match to TRBD1 (5 bases). Germline CDR1 reads MNHEY; CDR2 reads SVGAGI. CDR3 length: 18 amino acids. Trimming shortened V by 2 bases and J by 0 bases, and 19 bases separated the two germline ends. In DNA form, the CDR3 reads TGTGCCAGCAGTTACACGGGCTCGGGGCGGACAACTAACTATGGCTACACCTTC. Protein: CASSYTGSGRTTNYGYTF.

This clonotype was detected only a few times. V usage is TRBV13 and J usage is TRBJ2-1; the match to TRBD2 covers 9 bases. Germline V gives CDR1 PRHDT, CDR2 FYEKMQ (reference sequence). The CDR3 is made up of 15 amino acids. The ends lost 3 bases at V and 7 bases at J; junction bases unmatched: 7. CDR3 protein: CASSFQRGENNEQFF. For the CDR3, the DNA is TGTGCCAGCAGCTTCCAGCGGGGGGAGAATAATGAGCAGTTCTTC.

The chain is built from TRBV5-1 and TRBJ1-2; 9 bases are a match to TRBD1. J gave up 8 bases and V 2 bases, and 7 bases lay outside the gene matches. Germline-derived CDR1 and CDR2 are SGHRS and YFSETQ. CDR3 length: 14 residues. CDR3: CASSFPGQGWGYTF. DNA for the CDR3: TGCGCCAGCAGCTTCCCGGGACAGGGATGGGGCTACACCTTC. The full variable domain, in which reference TRBV5-1 and TRBJ1-2 provide the parts outside the CDR3, is KAGVTQTPRYLIKTRGQQVTLSCSPISGHRSVSWYQQTPGQGLQFLFEYFSETQRNKGNFPGRFSGRQFSNSRSEMNVSTLELGDSALYLCASSFPGQGWGYTFGSGTRLTVV.

This clonotype showed up many times. For the CDR3, the DNA is TGCAGCATTCGGGACTACCGCAGCGCTGAGCAGTTCTTC. Protein sequence: CSIRDYRSAEQFF. The chain recombines TRBV20-1 with TRBJ2-1; TRBD2 matches at 7 bases. This CDR3 has 13 amino acids. Germline V gene lookup returns CDR1 DFQATT and CDR2 SNEGSKA (reference sequence).